Listed here are 29 T cell receptor beta chains from one sample, sequenced in a study of cytotoxic CD8 clonotypes in ibrutinib-treated CLL. Profiling relied on immunoSEQ multiplex PCR, and the TCRdb table lists in-frame clones only, not all of them. The sample includes more than 200,000 clones, roughly 74% of them seen just once. The sequences come from PBMCs, collected after 24 months of ibrutinib treatment. The receptors here all came from a human donor with chronic lymphocytic leukemia.

The chain employs TRBV9 and TRBJ1-2; D perhaps matches TRBD1 (6 bases). CDR1 and CDR2 from the germline V gene are SGDLS and YYNGEE. The CDR3 has 14 residues. Trimming took 4 bases from V and 0 from J, leaving 10 bases between them. Written as DNA, the CDR3 is TGTGCCAGCAGCACCGGGACACCTAACTATGGCTACACCTTC. It yields the protein CASSTGTPNYGYTF.

V and J are TRBV7-3 and TRBJ2-3, with 8 bases identical to TRBD2. The CDR3 sequence is 16 residues long. Germline CDR1 SGHTA, CDR2 FQGTGA. V lost 5 bases and J lost 0; bases outside the gene matches: 7. The CDR3 protein is CASSRNGGASTDTQYF. The CDR3 bases are TGTGCCAGCAGCCGCAACGGGGGGGCCAGCACAGATACGCAGTATTTT.

The chain combines TRBV7-9 with TRBJ1-1; 11 bases line up with TRBD1. Germline V gene sequence: CDR1 SEHNR, CDR2 FQNEAQ (reference sequence). This CDR3 is 16 amino acids long. The trim removed 0 bases at V and 4 bases at J, leaving 4 bases unmatched. CDR3 residues: CASSLAAGTGGTEAFF. CDR3 nucleotides: TGTGCCAGCAGCTTAGCAGCCGGGACAGGGGGCACTGAAGCTTTCTTT.

V gene TRBV4-1 combines with J gene TRBJ2-5; D unclear. The CDR3 is made up of 16 amino acids. V lost 1 base to trimming and J lost 6 bases, with 18 bases between them. CDR1 MGHRA and CDR2 YSYEKL come from the germline V gene. CDR3 region: CASSQAVDQEVQTQYF. For the CDR3, the DNA is TGCGCCAGCAGCCAAGCAGTAGACCAAGAGGTCCAGACCCAGTACTTC.

The sample holds a few counts of this clone. V usage is TRBV18 and J usage is TRBJ1-2, with D possibly TRBD1 on 5 matching bases. The CDR3 loop spans 15 amino acids. V lost 2 bases and J lost 3, with 13 bases in between. Germline CDR1 is KGHSH and CDR2 is LQKENI. CDR3 DNA: TGTGCCAGCTCACCAGAGGACGGGGGGTACTATGGCTACACCTTC. Its protein product is CASSPEDGGYYGYTF.

This clone is a singleton in its sample. This sample includes further DNA sequences coding for the same CDR3. This chain connects TRBV6-5 to TRBJ2-1; D is unresolved. CDR3 length equals 11 residues. V was shortened by 5 bases and J by 4 bases, with 3 bases between the two germline ends. CDR1 is MNHEY, CDR2 SVGAGI, per germline. The chain's CDR3 is CASSRYNEQFF. The CDR3 bases are TGTGCCAGCAGTAGATACAATGAGCAGTTCTTC.

This chain joins TRBV7-2 and TRBJ2-3; possible D gene TRBD2, 5 bases. The CDR3 runs 12 residues. With 5 bases removed from V and 9 bases from J, the gap between germline ends came to 12 bases. Germline V gives CDR1 SGHTA, CDR2 FQGNSA. Here the CDR3 reads CASSPILATQYF. In DNA form, the CDR3 reads TGTGCCAGCAGCCCCATCCTAGCCACGCAGTATTTT. The variable domain in full, completed from reference TRBV7-2 and TRBJ2-3, reads GAGVSQSPSNKVTEKGKDVELRCDPISGHTALYWYRQSLGQGLEFLIYFQGNSAPDKSGLPSDRFSAERTGGSVSTLTIQRTQQEDSAVYLCASSPILATQYFGPGTRLTVL.

This clone was detected ten times or more. J is TRBJ1-5 and V is TRBV7-9; 7 bases line up with TRBD1. Trimming cost V 1 base and J 0 bases; bases outside gene matches: 0. CDR1 and CDR2 (germline): SEHNR, FQNEAQ (reference sequence). CDR3 length: 15 residues. The chain's CDR3 is CASSLGDSSNQPQHF. CDR3 coding DNA: TGTGCCAGCAGCTTAGGGGACAGTAGCAATCAGCCCCAGCATTTT.

The genes are TRBV27 and TRBJ2-7; 7 bases map to TRBD2. Looked up from germline, CDR1 is MNHEY and CDR2 is SMNVEV (reference sequence). The CDR3 is 15 amino acids. Losses at the gene ends were 4 bases for V and 3 bases for J; bases not matched to a gene: 9. CDR3 sequence: CASSSLAERGYEQYF. The CDR3 nucleotides are TGTGCCAGCAGTTCCCTAGCGGAACGGGGCTACGAGCAGTACTTC.

The chain employs TRBV6-6 and TRBJ2-1; no reliable D call. The CDR3 runs to 12 residues. The germline V and J ends were trimmed by 8 bases and 9 bases, with 14 bases remaining between them. CDR1 and CDR2 (germline): MNHNY, SVGAGI (reference sequence). This CDR3 is CASLSSNFEQFF. Written as DNA, the CDR3 is TGTGCCAGCTTAAGTTCCAATTTTGAGCAGTTCTTC.

The CDR3 nucleotides are TGTGCCAGCCTCCGGGACAGGGGTCTTTTAAACACTGAAGCTTTCTTT. Protein: CASLRDRGLLNTEAFF. The rearrangement links TRBV28 to TRBJ1-1; 10 nucleotides align to TRBD1. The junction had 11 bases not matched to a gene; V was cut back by 8 bases and J by 2 bases. CDR1 and CDR2 from the germline V gene are MDHEN and SYDVKM. The CDR3 runs 16 residues.

The V call is TRBV19, the J call TRBJ2-7; 9 bases map to TRBD2. Germline V gene sequence: CDR1 LNHDA, CDR2 SQIVND (reference sequence). The CDR3 consists of 14 residues. With V trimmed by 6 bases and J by 5 bases, 8 bases remained unmatched. This chain's CDR3 is CASSPHPSGNEQYF. The CDR3 DNA is TGTGCCAGTAGCCCCCACCCTAGCGGGAACGAGCAGTACTTC.

The rearrangement joins TRBV5-1 to TRBJ2-2, with TRBD2 identical over 13 bases. V lost 0 bases and J lost 4; bases outside the gene matches: 9. There are 19 residues in the CDR3. Looked up from germline, CDR1 is SGHRS and CDR2 is YFSETQ. As DNA, the CDR3 is TGCGCCAGCAGCTTGGAGACTAGCGGGAGGTGGCAGGTCACCGGGGAGCTGTTTTTT. Its translation: CASSLETSGRWQVTGELFF.

The chain combines TRBV10-3 with TRBJ2-7; possible D gene TRBD2, 5 bases. CDR1 is ENHRY, CDR2 SYGVKD, per germline. This CDR3 has 13 amino acids. V was cut by 2 bases and J by 6 bases, with 11 bases left in between. The CDR3 region has the DNA TGTGCCATCAGTGAGGGACTTAGCTCCGAGCAGTACTTC. It translates to CAISEGLSSEQYF.

The chain is built from TRBV4-2 and TRBJ1-1; 7 bases fit TRBD1. In germline, CDR1 is LGHNA, CDR2 YNFKEQ. CDR3 length: 16 residues. V lost 1 base, J lost 4 bases, and 9 bases stayed unmatched. CDR3 protein: CASSQVIRGKGTEAFF. CDR3 nucleotides: TGTGCCAGCAGCCAAGTCATCAGGGGGAAGGGCACTGAAGCTTTCTTT.

The rearrangement links TRBV4-1 to TRBJ2-1, with 8 bases fitting TRBD2. The CDR3 contains 15 residues. V dropped 0 bases and J dropped 9; count of bases not matched to a gene: 7. Germline CDR1 reads MGHRA; CDR2 reads YSYEKL. CDR3 sequence reads: CASSQETGGPLEQFF. The DNA of the CDR3 is TGCGCCAGCAGCCAAGAGACGGGAGGGCCGCTTGAGCAGTTCTTC.

The V gene is TRBV10-3, the J gene TRBJ2-7, with 8 bases fitting TRBD2. Germline V gene data show CDR1 as ENHRY and CDR2 as SYGVKD. Trimming cost V 8 bases and J 5 bases; bases outside gene matches: 17. This CDR3 has 16 residues. CDR3 bases: TGTGCCATCCTTGGGGGGGCAGCGGGAGTGGGGAACGAGCAGTACTTC. Translation: CAILGGAAGVGNEQYF.

This sequence joins TRBV6-5 and TRBJ2-7; no definite D call. Germline V lookup: CDR1 MNHEY, CDR2 SVGAGI. This CDR3 comprises 14 residues. The V and J ends lost 5 bases and 3 bases respectively, with 14 bases between them. This CDR3 reads CASSKLGFVYEQYF. The CDR3 nucleotides read TGTGCCAGCAGTAAACTGGGCTTCGTCTACGAGCAGTACTTC.

The chain uses TRBV5-1 and TRBJ2-6; 8 bases match TRBD1. CDR3 length: 16 amino acids. Trimming removed 6 bases from V and 1 base from J; junction bases left unmatched: 6. CDR1 SGHRS and CDR2 YFSETQ come from the germline V gene. CDR3 in amino acids: CASNTGGHSGANVLTF. The CDR3 DNA reads TGCGCCAGCAACACAGGGGGTCATTCTGGGGCCAACGTCCTGACTTTC.

The chain links TRBV2 to TRBJ2-3, with unresolved D. The germline V and J ends were trimmed by 10 bases and 1 base, with 3 bases remaining between them. CDR1 SNHLY and CDR2 FYNNEI come from the germline V gene. The CDR3 consists of 10 residues. The CDR3 loop is CATRTDTQYF. CDR3 nucleotide sequence: TGTGCCACCCGCACAGATACGCAGTATTTT.

J is TRBJ2-3 and V is TRBV5-1; TRBD2 might be the D (6 bases). Trimming left V 3 bases short and J 0 bases short, with 11 bases between. The CDR3 consists of 15 residues. The germline V gene encodes CDR1 SGHRS and CDR2 YFSETQ. The CDR3 region has the DNA TGCGCCAGCAGCTCCATCGGGACTAGCACAGATACGCAGTATTTT. It encodes CASSSIGTSTDTQYF.

V gene TRBV30 combines with J gene TRBJ2-3, with D perhaps matching TRBD2 (7 bases). Per the germline V gene, CDR1 is GTSNPN and CDR2 is SVGIG (reference sequence). Deletions cut 5 bases from V and 2 bases from J, with 20 bases between. The CDR3 sequence is 16 residues long. The DNA for the CDR3 is TGTGCCTGGCGGCGAACGAGGGGGGGCTTCACAGATACGCAGTATTTT. It codes for CAWRRTRGGFTDTQYF.

The chain combines TRBV10-3 with TRBJ2-1; the D gene is possibly TRBD2 (5 bases). There are 13 residues in the CDR3. Trimming cost V 7 bases and J 4 bases, with 11 bases left between them. Per the germline V gene, CDR1 is ENHRY and CDR2 is SYGVKD. The CDR3 bases are TGTGCCATCAACGGGGAACCTTACAATGAGCAGTTCTTC. This codes for CAINGEPYNEQFF.

V gene TRBV19 combines with J gene TRBJ2-3; possibly TRBD2 for D (5 bases). This CDR3 region has 13 residues. The V gene lost 4 bases and the J gene lost 5 bases, with 10 bases spanning the gap. Per germline, CDR1 LNHDA and CDR2 SQIVND (reference sequence). DNA for the CDR3: TGTGCCAGTAGTACGGAGGTACTAGATACGCAGTATTTT. This translates into CASSTEVLDTQYF.

The gene calls are TRBV9 and TRBJ2-7; D call uncertain. The V gene lost 0 bases and the J gene lost 6 bases, with 13 bases spanning the gap. Germline CDR1 and CDR2: SGDLS and YYNGEE. The CDR3 spans 14 residues. CDR3 protein: CASSVDPAPGEQYF. The CDR3 coding sequence is TGTGCCAGCAGCGTAGATCCAGCACCCGGCGAGCAGTACTTC. The whole variable domain, remainder taken from reference TRBV9 and TRBJ2-7, is DSGVTQTPKHLITATGQRVTLRCSPRSGDLSVYWYQQSLDQGLQFLIQYYNGEERAKGNILERFSAQQFPDLHSELNLSSLELGDSALYFCASSVDPAPGEQYFGPGTRLTVT.

The rearrangement links TRBV28 to TRBJ2-7; 9 bases line up with TRBD1. V gave up 6 bases and J gave up 2 bases; unmatched junction bases: 8. Germline V gene lookup returns CDR1 MDHEN and CDR2 SYDVKM. This CDR3 is built from 15 residues. The CDR3: CASRPRDRAPYEQYF. In DNA, the CDR3 is TGTGCCAGCAGGCCCCGGGACAGGGCCCCCTACGAGCAGTACTTC. Complete variable domain (other parts from reference TRBV28 and TRBJ2-7): DVKVTQSSRYLVKRTGEKVFLECVQDMDHENMFWYRQDPGLGLRLIYFSYDVKMKEKGDIPEGYSVSREKKERFSLILESASTNQTSMYLCASRPRDRAPYEQYFGPGTRLTVT.

The rearrangement joins TRBV7-8 to TRBJ1-4; D uncertain. Germline CDR1 SGHVS, CDR2 FQNEAQ. Trimming removed 3 bases from V and 8 bases from J, with 10 bases in between. This CDR3 contains 13 residues. The CDR3 sequence is CASSFAAVEKLFF. CDR3 DNA sequence: TGTGCCAGCAGCTTCGCGGCCGTCGAAAAACTGTTTTTT.

The genes are TRBV27 and TRBJ2-7; D is possibly TRBD1 or TRBD2 (5 bases each). V gave up 5 bases and J gave up 5 bases, with 16 bases separating them. Germline values: CDR1 MNHEY, CDR2 SMNVEV (reference sequence). The CDR3 loop spans 14 amino acids. CDR3 protein: CASSRRDHGDEQYF. The CDR3 DNA reads as TGTGCCAGCAGTCGCCGGGACCATGGGGACGAGCAGTACTTC.

V is TRBV7-9 and J is TRBJ2-1, with D possibly matching TRBD2 (6 bases). There are 16 residues in the CDR3. Deletions cut 10 bases from V and 4 bases from J, with 23 bases between. The germline gives CDR1 SEHNR, CDR2 FQNEAQ (reference sequence). This CDR3 is CATAHLSGDLYNEQFF. The CDR3 nucleotides are TGTGCCACGGCCCACCTTAGCGGAGATCTTTACAATGAGCAGTTCTTC.